These T cell receptor beta chains were read from a single sample in a study of blood T cell repertoires in COVID-19. Measured with immunoSEQ multiplex PCR; TCRdb has only the in-frame clones, and not every one. The sample lists about 190,000 clones, 70% to 90% occurring once. Sequencing was done on a sample of PBMCs or T cells enriched from blood (not recorded which). These receptors were collected from a woman aged 40 to 50 in a cohort exposed to, infected with or recovered from COVID-19 (not recorded which). CDR3s include the opening cysteine and the closing phenylalanine or tryptophan. The D gene is left open where the match is weak. Clone size is given for some rows only: seen once, a few or many times, or a class if the clone is expanded.

j_call: TRBJ1-3; d_call: TRBD1; cdr3_length: 15; v_call: TRBV6-5; clone_size: .; cdr3_nt: TGTGCCAGCAGGCCGGGACAGGGCTCTGGAAACACCATATATTTT; cdr3_aa: CASRPGQGSGNTIYF
j_call: TRBJ2-7; d_call: TRBD1; cdr3_length: 15; v_call: TRBV5-1; clone_size: .; cdr3_nt: TGCGCCAGCAGCTTGGAGGCAGGGGGCATCTACGAGCAGTACTTC; cdr3_aa: CASSLEAGGIYEQYF
j_call: TRBJ1-1; d_call: .; cdr3_length: 16; v_call: TRBV6-1; clone_size: .; cdr3_nt: TGTGCCAGCAGTGAAGTTCGGGGGGGCTTGGGCACTGAAGCTTTCTTT; cdr3_aa: CASSEVRGGLGTEAFF
j_call: TRBJ2-7; d_call: TRBD1; cdr3_length: 15; v_call: TRBV4-3; clone_size: few; cdr3_nt: TGCGCCAGCAGCCAACAGAGGACAGGATCCTACGAGCAGTACTTC; cdr3_aa: CASSQQRTGSYEQYF
j_call: TRBJ1-5; d_call: .; cdr3_length: 15; v_call: TRBV5-5; clone_size: .; cdr3_nt: TGTGCCAGCAGCTTGGAGGGGTCTAGCAATCAGCCCCAGCATTTT; cdr3_aa: CASSLEGSSNQPQHF
j_call: TRBJ2-3; d_call: TRBD1; cdr3_length: 19; v_call: TRBV4-2; clone_size: .; cdr3_nt: TGTGCCAGCAGCCAAGAGACAGGGGGCATGTATACGGTCACAGATACGCAGTATTTT; cdr3_aa: CASSQETGGMYTVTDTQYF
j_call: TRBJ2-5; d_call: .; cdr3_length: 14; v_call: TRBV7-2; clone_size: .; cdr3_nt: TGTGCCAGCAGCCCCGTCGGTGAGAGGGAGACCCAGTACTTC; cdr3_aa: CASSPVGERETQYF
j_call: TRBJ2-1; d_call: TRBD2; cdr3_length: 15; v_call: TRBV5-1; clone_size: once; cdr3_nt: TGCGCCAGCAGCCCGGGGCTAGCGGTCTACAATGAGCAGTTCTTC; cdr3_aa: CASSPGLAVYNEQFF
j_call: TRBJ1-1; d_call: TRBD1; cdr3_length: 15; v_call: TRBV19; clone_size: .; cdr3_nt: TGTGCCAGTAGTAGTCCTGCGACAGGGGACGGTGAAGCTTTCTTT; cdr3_aa: CASSSPATGDGEAFF
j_call: TRBJ2-1; d_call: TRBD2; cdr3_length: 11; v_call: TRBV7-9; clone_size: few; cdr3_nt: TGTGCCAGCAGCCCGGGACTACCGCAGTTCTTC; cdr3_aa: CASSPGLPQFF
j_call: TRBJ1-3; d_call: .; cdr3_length: 14; v_call: TRBV6-5; clone_size: .; cdr3_nt: TGTGCCAGCAGTTCACTCAGGGGCGATCTCCCTATATATTTT; cdr3_aa: CASSSLRGDLPIYF
j_call: TRBJ2-3; d_call: TRBD2; cdr3_length: 15; v_call: TRBV6-4; clone_size: .; cdr3_nt: TGTGCCAGCAGTGAAACTAGCGGGAGGGGAGATACGCAGTATTTT; cdr3_aa: CASSETSGRGDTQYF
j_call: TRBJ1-1; d_call: .; cdr3_length: 15; v_call: TRBV10-3; clone_size: .; cdr3_nt: TGTGCCATCAGTGAAGCGGGACTCCGGAACACTGAAGCTTTCTTT; cdr3_aa: CAISEAGLRNTEAFF
j_call: TRBJ1-2; d_call: .; cdr3_length: 13; v_call: TRBV5-1; clone_size: .; cdr3_nt: TGCGCCAGCAGCTGGAGTGGCGACTATGGCTACACCTTC; cdr3_aa: CASSWSGDYGYTF
j_call: TRBJ2-7; d_call: .; cdr3_length: 13; v_call: TRBV10-2; clone_size: few; cdr3_nt: TGCGCCAGCAGTGCAGGCTCCTTCTACGAGCAGTACTTC; cdr3_aa: CASSAGSFYEQYF
j_call: TRBJ2-2; d_call: .; cdr3_length: 13; v_call: TRBV24-1; clone_size: .; cdr3_nt: TGTGCCACCAGTACAGTGAACACCGGGGAGCTGTTTTTT; cdr3_aa: CATSTVNTGELFF
j_call: TRBJ1-5; d_call: .; cdr3_length: 18; v_call: TRBV19; clone_size: .; cdr3_nt: TGTGCCAGTAGTATTACACTGAGTCGTATAAGGGGAAATCAGCCCCAGCATTTT; cdr3_aa: CASSITLSRIRGNQPQHF
j_call: TRBJ1-1; d_call: TRBD1; cdr3_length: 15; v_call: TRBV10-3; clone_size: .; cdr3_nt: TGTGCCATCCGGGGACAGGGAAACATGAACACTGAAGCTTTCTTT; cdr3_aa: CAIRGQGNMNTEAFF
j_call: TRBJ1-6; d_call: .; cdr3_length: 14; v_call: TRBV5-1; clone_size: .; cdr3_nt: TGCGCCAGCAGCCAAGACGGGGGTAATTCACCCCTCCACTTT; cdr3_aa: CASSQDGGNSPLHF
j_call: TRBJ1-1; d_call: .; cdr3_length: 13; v_call: TRBV5-1; clone_size: .; cdr3_nt: TGCGCCAGCTGTCGGGGAGAGAACACTGAAGCTTTCTTT; cdr3_aa: CASCRGENTEAFF
j_call: TRBJ2-2; d_call: TRBD2; cdr3_length: 16; v_call: TRBV6-2/TRBV6-3; clone_size: .; cdr3_nt: TGTGCCAGCAGTTACGTTCCTAGCGGTCACACCGGGGAGCTGTTTTTT; cdr3_aa: CASSYVPSGHTGELFF
j_call: TRBJ2-3; d_call: TRBD1; cdr3_length: 16; v_call: TRBV7-2; clone_size: .; cdr3_nt: TGTGCCAGCAGCTTAGCCAACAGGGGAGGCACAGATACGCAGTATTTT; cdr3_aa: CASSLANRGGTDTQYF
j_call: TRBJ1-5; d_call: .; cdr3_length: 17; v_call: TRBV20-1; clone_size: once; cdr3_nt: TGCAGTGCTAGTCGCGGACAGCCGGTACGTAGCAATCAGCCCCAGCATTTT; cdr3_aa: CSASRGQPVRSNQPQHF
j_call: TRBJ2-7; d_call: .; cdr3_length: 13; v_call: TRBV28; clone_size: once; cdr3_nt: TGTGCCAGCAGTACTTCACCCCGAGGCGAGCAGTACTTC; cdr3_aa: CASSTSPRGEQYF
j_call: TRBJ2-5; d_call: TRBD1; cdr3_length: 16; v_call: TRBV28; clone_size: .; cdr3_nt: TGTGCCAGCAGTCAAATCCGGGACAGGGGGCAAGAGACCCAGTACTTC; cdr3_aa: CASSQIRDRGQETQYF
j_call: TRBJ1-1; d_call: TRBD1; cdr3_length: 17; v_call: TRBV18; clone_size: .; cdr3_nt: TGTGCCAGCTCACCGAGGGGACAGTCCCCTATGAACACTGAAGCTTTCTTT; cdr3_aa: CASSPRGQSPMNTEAFF